The 9 T cell receptor beta chains reported below all come from one sample, sequenced in a study of sequential checkpoint blockade in melanoma. The assay was immunoSEQ multiplex PCR, and TCRdb's table has in-frame clones only and misses some. The data hold roughly 9,100 clones, with approximately 25% observed a single time. Treatment given: randomized to nivolumab then ipilimumab (arm A) or the reverse (arm B). The material sequenced was tumor tissue (inferred from file names), taken from a patient given nivolumab and ipilimumab in sequence. Receptors were obtained from a human donor with melanoma.

This clone was seen a few times. This chain uses TRBV9 with TRBJ2-2, with D tentatively TRBD1 (5 bases). V lost 2 bases and J 1 base, leaving 6 bases between the germline ends. Germline V gene sequence: CDR1 SGDLS, CDR2 YYNGEE. The CDR3 runs 14 residues. CDR3 bases: TGTGCCAGCAGCGTTCAGGGGAACACCGGGGAGCTGTTTTTT. Its protein product is CASSVQGNTGELFF.

This clone was observed at least ten times. The genes are TRBV11-3 and TRBJ2-5, with TRBD1 identical over 9 bases. Looked up from germline, CDR1 is SGHNT and CDR2 is YENEEA. The V gene end was trimmed by 3 bases and the J gene end by 13 bases; junction bases not matched to a gene: 18. The CDR3 is 16 amino acids. In nucleotides, the CDR3 is TGTGCCAGCAGCTTGCACGGGACAGGGCAAGGAGCCCCCTTGTACTTC. Residues: CASSLHGTGQGAPLYF.

The chain carries TRBV6-8 and TRBJ2-7; D call uncertain. This CDR3 comprises 12 residues. CDR1 and CDR2 from the germline V gene are MNHGY and SAAAGT. V was pared by 4 bases and J by 6 bases, with 10 bases between. The CDR3 reads CASSFSGSEQYF. The CDR3 nucleotides read TGTGCCAGCAGTTTTTCGGGTTCCGAGCAGTACTTC.

Ten or more counts support this clone. The gene calls are TRBV11-3 and TRBJ1-1; a weak D match, TRBD1 (6 bases). From germline, CDR1 is SGHNT and CDR2 YENEEA. Trimming removed 3 bases at V and 3 bases at J, with 23 bases between. The CDR3 extends over 18 amino acids. CDR3 region: CASSLEGIRGAGDTEAFF. The CDR3 DNA sequence: TGTGCCAGCAGCTTGGAGGGAATCAGGGGCGCGGGGGACACTGAAGCTTTCTTT.

The gene calls are TRBV5-1 and TRBJ2-5; 7 bases are shared with TRBD1. The V segment lost 4 bases and the J segment 0 bases; nucleotides outside the gene matches: 15. The germline gives CDR1 SGHRS, CDR2 YFSETQ. The CDR3 contains 18 residues. CDR3 amino acids: CASSRSDRARIDQETQYF. The CDR3 DNA reads as TGCGCCAGCAGCAGGAGCGACAGGGCCAGGATTGACCAAGAGACCCAGTACTTC.

The chain uses TRBV6-8 and TRBJ1-1, with D unresolved. Germline CDR1 and CDR2: MNHGY and SAAAGT. V lost 1 base to trimming and J lost 5 bases, with 5 bases between them. This CDR3 region has 12 residues. CDR3 nucleotide sequence: TGTGCCAGCAGTTACTTGGAAACTGAAGCTTTCTTT. Residues: CASSYLETEAFF.

Only a few counts were recorded for this clone. V is TRBV25-1 and J is TRBJ1-3; D gene unclear. V was shortened by 4 bases and J by 4 bases, with 5 bases between the two germline ends. Germline values: CDR1 MGHDK, CDR2 SYGVNS. The CDR3 length is 12 residues. The CDR3 protein is CASSGTGNTIYF. In nucleotides, the CDR3 is TGTGCCAGCAGTGGCACCGGAAACACCATATATTTT.

This clone turned up a few times. The rearrangement uses TRBV6-7 and TRBJ2-3; 7 bases agree with TRBD2. TRBV6-7 falls under the ORF class, with uncertain function. The CDR3 sequence is 11 residues long. After removal of 10 bases from V and 4 bases from J, the junction contained 2 bases not matched to a gene. The CDR3 sequence is CATREADTQYF. For the CDR3, the DNA is TGTGCCACCCGGGAGGCAGATACGCAGTATTTT.

The chain has TRBV28 and TRBJ2-7, with 7 bases matching TRBD1. Trimming cost V 6 bases and J 7 bases; bases outside gene matches: 6. Germline V gene data show CDR1 as MDHEN and CDR2 as SYDVKM. CDR3 size: 12 residues. The chain's CDR3 is CASRSTGDEQYF. CDR3 DNA: TGTGCCAGCAGGTCCACAGGGGATGAGCAGTACTTC.